This TCR beta chain was sequenced during a study of cytomegalovirus exposure and HLA in healthy donors. Across the whole study: A later analysis reported the same platform for the 120 or so validation repertoires and the roughly 700 first-cohort repertoires.

Profiled with immunoSEQ multiplex PCR; TCRdb holds only in-frame clones, not every one. The table records under 130,000 clones, about 88% of them present only once. Germline trimming cut 7 bases from V and 0 bases from J; bases unmatched to any gene: 3. The CDR3 runs to 14 residues. Per germline, CDR1 MNHNY and CDR2 SVGAGI (reference sequence). The chain employs TRBV6-6 and TRBJ1-3, with 7 bases matching TRBD1. The sequenced sample was PBMCs. The origin of this receptor is a woman aged 18-30 years in good health and CMV-seropositive. This CDR3 reads CASTQGSSGNTIYF. Here the CDR3 DNA reads TGTGCCAGCACACAGGGGAGCTCTGGAAACACCATATATTTT.